This T cell receptor (beta chain) was recovered during a study of T cell clones after liver transplantation. Overall study findings and caveats: The donor-reactive repertoire was only partly measurable in two subjects, lacking donor cells.

V lost 5 bases and J 4 bases, leaving 15 bases between the germline ends. Germline loops: CDR1 MNHEY, CDR2 SMNVEV (reference sequence). The CDR3 spans 15 residues. Sequenced by immunoSEQ multiplex PCR; TCRdb stores in-frame clones only, minus some. The repertoire consists of tens of thousands of clones, with more than 75% occurring once and the leading ten covering roughly 2.6%. Of note for this clone: No antigen is known for it.

The chain carries TRBV27 and TRBJ1-5; perhaps TRBD1 as D (6 bases). This clonotype originated in a human donor who received a liver transplant. Specimen: CD4+ T cells from blood, collected before liver transplant. CDR3 sequence (DNA): TGTGCCAGCAGTACTTACAGGGAGGGAAATCAGCCCCAGCATTTT. It specifies CASSTYREGNQPQHF.